The rows below give T cell receptor beta chains drawn from one sample of a study of cytomegalovirus exposure and HLA in healthy donors. Method: immunoSEQ multiplex PCR; TCRdb's copy keeps in-frame clones and lacks some. Here the sample spans 250,000 to 300,000 clones, about 90% being singletons. Sequencing was carried out using PBMCs. The receptors here all came from a girl aged 2 to 10 in good health and CMV-seronegative. CDR3s include the opening cysteine and the closing phenylalanine or tryptophan. A D gene is named only where the DNA matches it firmly. The size entry is marked missing in some rows and otherwise reads once, few, many or a size class.

cdr3_aa	v_call	clone_size	d_call	j_call
CASSGRETDEQFF	TRBV25-1	once	NA	TRBJ2-1
CASSVGRGYEQYF	TRBV6-1	NA	NA	TRBJ2-7
CAWISGQGARSEKLFF	TRBV30	NA	TRBD1	TRBJ1-4
CASSIYGRSSYNSPLHF	TRBV19	few	NA	TRBJ1-6
CASSLLQPTYEQYF	TRBV5-6	NA	NA	TRBJ2-7
CASSFPTGGLAGATQYF	TRBV5-6	NA	TRBD2	TRBJ2-7
CASSQDETGYNSPLHF	TRBV4-2	NA	NA	TRBJ1-6
CASIDRARQSYTF	TRBV27	NA	NA	TRBJ1-2
CSARGTSGGPRSDEQYF	TRBV29-1	NA	TRBD2	TRBJ2-7
CASSAARKTYRNEQFF	TRBV5-6	NA	NA	TRBJ2-1
CASSLDAGRAYEQYF	TRBV11-2	NA	TRBD2	TRBJ2-7
CASSSGGVLAGAEEQFF	TRBV7-6	NA	TRBD2	TRBJ2-1
CASSLAASGGALYNEQFF	TRBV7-2	NA	TRBD2	TRBJ2-1
CASSQNRGNSPLHF	TRBV7-2	NA	TRBD1	TRBJ1-6
CASSRAGGRPGELFF	TRBV28	NA	TRBD2	TRBJ2-2
CTSSQELCPSSYNEQFF	TRBV1	NA	NA	TRBJ2-1
CATWTHGKWYEQFF	TRBV6-1	NA	NA	TRBJ2-1
CASSQRRADTQYF	TRBV6-6	NA	NA	TRBJ2-3
CASSPGTGEGFNEQFF	TRBV7-3	NA	TRBD1	TRBJ2-1
CASSLSGTSYEQFF	TRBV9	NA	TRBD2	TRBJ2-1
CASTSRGQGKMNTEAFF	TRBV11-2	NA	TRBD1	TRBJ1-1
CASSLGGGVRYGYTF	TRBV28	once	NA	TRBJ1-2
CASSLGILEKFF	TRBV28	NA	NA	TRBJ2-1
CASSVARTGDTYEQYF	TRBV19	NA	TRBD1	TRBJ2-7
CSALWGQGTGELFF	TRBV29-1	NA	NA	TRBJ2-2
CASSQGGQGNSPLHF	TRBV7-2	NA	TRBD1	TRBJ1-6
CASMTRLGDGDEQFF	TRBV4-2	NA	NA	TRBJ2-1
CASSLDLLVRRGTGELFF	TRBV11-2	NA	NA	TRBJ2-2
CASSPGTSGRNIQYF	TRBV18	once	TRBD2	TRBJ2-4
CATSAEAGGNQPQHF	TRBV15	NA	NA	TRBJ1-5
CASSPNSNQPQHF	TRBV18	NA	NA	TRBJ1-5
CASSFIVYAGELFF	TRBV5-1	NA	NA	TRBJ2-2
CASTHRGGNTIYF	TRBV6-5	NA	TRBD1	TRBJ1-3
CSAVSGGNTEAFF	TRBV29-1	NA	TRBD1	TRBJ1-1
CASSLTLLAGTLNEQFF	TRBV7-3	once	TRBD2	TRBJ2-1
CASNTGSNQPQHF	TRBV28	once	NA	TRBJ1-5
CAWLFRDTTYNEQFF	TRBV30	once	NA	TRBJ2-1
CASSVAGQGLSEKLFF	TRBV9	NA	TRBD1	TRBJ1-4
CASSTRTGNTEAFF	TRBV9	NA	TRBD1	TRBJ1-1
CASSVEGGLLGNTIYF	TRBV9	NA	NA	TRBJ1-3
CASSLAEAGTEKLFF	TRBV7-9	few	NA	TRBJ1-4
CASSMDRVQPQHF	TRBV5-5	NA	TRBD1	TRBJ1-5
CSALGQAYEQYF	TRBV29-1	NA	TRBD1	TRBJ2-7
CASSLQSGKYEQYF	TRBV13	NA	TRBD2	TRBJ2-7
CASSLDRGQGGTEAFF	TRBV11-2	NA	TRBD1	TRBJ1-1